What follows describes a single T cell receptor (beta chain). What it binds is not known. Noted time point: cycle 4 day 1 (C4D1), after more than five weeks of nivolumab. Each of the patients experienced relapse following autologous stem cell transplantation, and their brentuximab vedotin exposure differed. Best responses were complete response, partial response or progressive disease. The data derive from a study of PD-1 blockade in classical Hodgkin lymphoma. Across the whole study: Treatment was intravenous nivolumab, 3 mg/kg every 2 weeks, until progression. Study-level findings and limits: Newly diagnosed patients were reported to start with lower TCR diversity than healthy donors. Whoever responded completely had baseline diversity much like that seen in newly diagnosed patients.

Data came from immunoSEQ multiplex PCR; TCRdb stores just in-frame clones and leaves some out. The table includes 40,000 to 50,000 clones, roughly 69% detected once. The specimen was peripheral blood mononuclear cells (PBMCs), collected before the fourth cycle of nivolumab. This clonotype was sampled from a human donor with classical Hodgkin lymphoma.

The chain's CDR3 is CASSFGQGNYEQYF. For the CDR3, the DNA is TGTGCCAGCAGCTTCGGACAGGGGAACTACGAGCAGTACTTC. V usage is TRBV7-2 and J usage is TRBJ2-7, with 9 positions matching TRBD1. The CDR3 has 14 amino acids. J lost 3 bases, V lost 3 bases, and 3 bases had no gene match. CDR1 is SGHTA and CDR2 is FQGNSA in the germline V gene.